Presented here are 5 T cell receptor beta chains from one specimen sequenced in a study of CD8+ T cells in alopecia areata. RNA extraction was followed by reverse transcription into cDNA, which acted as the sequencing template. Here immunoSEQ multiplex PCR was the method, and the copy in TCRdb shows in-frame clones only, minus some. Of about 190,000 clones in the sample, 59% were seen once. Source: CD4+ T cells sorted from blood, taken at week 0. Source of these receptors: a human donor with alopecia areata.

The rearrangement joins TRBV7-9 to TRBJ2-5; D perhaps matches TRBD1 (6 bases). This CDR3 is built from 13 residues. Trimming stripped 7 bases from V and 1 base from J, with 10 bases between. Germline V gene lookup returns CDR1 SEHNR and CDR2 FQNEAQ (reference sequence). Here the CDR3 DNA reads TGTGCCAGCAATGGCAGGGGCCAAGAGACCCAGTACTTC. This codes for CASNGRGQETQYF. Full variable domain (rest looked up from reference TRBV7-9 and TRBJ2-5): DTGVSQNPRHKITKRGQNVTFRCDPISEHNRLYWYRQTLGQGPEFLTYFQNEAQLEKSRLLSDRFSAERPKGSFSTLEIQRTEQGDSAMYLCASNGRGQETQYFGPGTRLLVL.

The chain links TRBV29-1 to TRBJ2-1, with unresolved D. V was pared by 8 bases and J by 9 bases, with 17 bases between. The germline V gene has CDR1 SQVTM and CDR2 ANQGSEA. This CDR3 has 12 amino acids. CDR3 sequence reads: CSTLTPWGEQFF. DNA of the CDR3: TGCAGCACACTTACACCATGGGGTGAGCAGTTCTTC.

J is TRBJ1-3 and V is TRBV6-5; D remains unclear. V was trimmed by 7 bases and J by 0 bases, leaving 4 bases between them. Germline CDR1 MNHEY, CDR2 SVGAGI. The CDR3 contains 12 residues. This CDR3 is CASTNSGNTIYF. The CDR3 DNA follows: TGTGCCAGCACGAACTCTGGAAACACCATATATTTT.

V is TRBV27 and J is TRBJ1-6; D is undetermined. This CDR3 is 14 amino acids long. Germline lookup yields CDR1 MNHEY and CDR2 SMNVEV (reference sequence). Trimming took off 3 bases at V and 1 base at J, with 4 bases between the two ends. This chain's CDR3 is CASSFASYNSPLHF. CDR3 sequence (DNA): TGTGCCAGCAGTTTCGCATCCTATAATTCACCCCTCCACTTT.

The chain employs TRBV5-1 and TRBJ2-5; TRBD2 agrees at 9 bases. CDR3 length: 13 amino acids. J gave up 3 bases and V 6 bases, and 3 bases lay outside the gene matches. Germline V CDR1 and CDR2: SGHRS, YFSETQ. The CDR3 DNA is TGCGCCAGCACTGAGCGGGGGGAAGAGACCCAGTACTTC. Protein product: CASTERGEETQYF. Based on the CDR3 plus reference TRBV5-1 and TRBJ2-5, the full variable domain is KAGVTQTPRYLIKTRGQQVTLSCSPISGHRSVSWYQQTPGQGLQFLFEYFSETQRNKGNFPGRFSGRQFSNSRSEMNVSTLELGDSALYLCASTERGEETQYFGPGTRLLVL.